The next 11 T cell receptor beta chains were all read from a single sample in a study of T cell responses to AZD1222 COVID-19 vaccine. The repertoire was sequenced with immunoSEQ multiplex PCR; TCRdb's copy has only in-frame clones and lacks some. In the table there are more than 150,000 clones, approximately 86% of which are singletons. Specimen: peripheral blood, collected after recovery from COVID-19. These receptors originate from an adult who had recovered from COVID-19.

The chain joins TRBV5-1 to TRBJ1-4; D is unresolved. V was trimmed by 0 bases and J by 8 bases, leaving 11 bases between them. There are 14 residues in the CDR3. The V gene's germline CDR1 is SGHRS and CDR2 YFSETQ. CDR3 sequence reads: CASSLAMVGEKLFF. Written as DNA, the CDR3 is TGCGCCAGCAGCTTGGCCATGGTCGGGGAAAAACTGTTTTTT.

The chain has TRBV5-6 and TRBJ1-3; D is perhaps TRBD1 (5 bases). Germline V gene sequence: CDR1 SGHDT, CDR2 YYEEEE. V lost 5 bases, J lost 3 bases, and 9 bases lay in between. The CDR3 runs 13 residues. CDR3 nucleotide sequence: TGTGCCAGCAGTAGGGACTTTGGAAACACCATATATTTT. Protein: CASSRDFGNTIYF.

The rearrangement joins TRBV7-2 to TRBJ2-7; 8 nucleotides match TRBD1. The ends lost 5 bases at V and 4 bases at J; junction bases unmatched: 10. Germline CDR1 reads SGHTA; CDR2 reads FQGNSA. This CDR3 has 15 amino acids. CDR3 in DNA: TGTGCCAGCAGCCGTGGTCAGGGGGCCCCGTACGAGCAGTACTTC. It is translated as CASSRGQGAPYEQYF.

This clone was found once. The chain uses TRBV7-9 and TRBJ2-2; D gene unclear. V shed 3 bases and J shed 0 bases, with 17 bases lying between them. The CDR3 is made up of 18 amino acids. CDR1 SEHNR and CDR2 FQNEAQ come from the germline V gene (reference sequence). The CDR3 sequence is CASSFSLQRLTNTGELFF. The CDR3 DNA reads as TGTGCCAGCAGCTTTTCTTTACAGAGACTTACGAACACCGGGGAGCTGTTTTTT.

This sequence joins TRBV5-1 and TRBJ2-1, with 10 positions matching TRBD2. CDR1 and CDR2 (germline): SGHRS, YFSETQ. V shed 1 base and J 7 bases; nucleotides not matched to a gene: 8. The CDR3 has 16 amino acids. The CDR3 region has the DNA TGCGCCAGCAGCTTGCCTGCTAGCGGGAGTATGAATGAGCAGTTCTTC. The encoded protein is CASSLPASGSMNEQFF. Looking up the rest from reference TRBV5-1 and TRBJ2-1 gives the full variable domain: KAGVTQTPRYLIKTRGQQVTLSCSPISGHRSVSWYQQTPGQGLQFLFEYFSETQRNKGNFPGRFSGRQFSNSRSEMNVSTLELGDSALYLCASSLPASGSMNEQFFGPGTRLTVL.

The V call is TRBV7-9, the J call TRBJ1-1; perhaps TRBD1 as D (6 bases). V was trimmed by 4 bases and J by 4 bases, leaving 13 bases between them. The V gene's germline CDR1 is SEHNR and CDR2 FQNEAQ (reference sequence). The length of the CDR3 is 14 residues. Here the CDR3 DNA reads TGTGCCAGCAGCTCTTCACAGGGAAGCACTGAAGCTTTCTTT. It specifies CASSSSQGSTEAFF.

The chain has TRBV9 and TRBJ1-1; maybe TRBD1 (6 bases). CDR1 and CDR2 from the germline V gene are SGDLS and YYNGEE. Between the trimmed V and J ends, which lost 3 bases and 4 bases, there was a span of 13 bases. The CDR3 extends over 14 amino acids. CDR3: CASSAGGGGTEAFF. The CDR3 nucleotides are TGTGCCAGCAGCGCCGGAGGGGGAGGCACTGAAGCTTTCTTT.

This chain uses TRBV5-1 with TRBJ2-1, with D possibly matching TRBD2 (6 bases). The CDR3 length is 17 residues. CDR1 SGHRS and CDR2 YFSETQ come from the germline V gene. The germline V and J ends were trimmed by 0 bases and 0 bases, with 13 bases remaining between them. The CDR3 DNA reads as TGCGCCAGCAGCTTGGTTCTTAGCGGTAGCTCCTACAATGAGCAGTTCTTC. Translated, it gives CASSLVLSGSSYNEQFF.

The chain couples TRBV6-5 to TRBJ2-7, with a tentative D call TRBD1 (5 bases). Germline loops: CDR1 MNHEY, CDR2 SVGAGI. The CDR3 is made up of 13 amino acids. V was clipped by 6 bases and J by 0 bases, with 9 bases between them. The CDR3 DNA follows: TGTGCCAGCAGGTGGGGCAACTCCTACGAGCAGTACTTC. It codes for CASRWGNSYEQYF.

This chain links TRBV4-2 with TRBJ2-1; D is uncertain. The germline CDR1 and CDR2 sequences are LGHNA and YNFKEQ. The CDR3 totals 13 residues. Trimming removed 6 bases at V and 2 bases at J, with 8 bases between. The CDR3 here is CASRSDPYNEQFF. The DNA for the CDR3 is TGTGCCAGCAGATCAGACCCCTACAATGAGCAGTTCTTC.

The rearrangement uses TRBV4-1 and TRBJ1-2, with TRBD1 matching over 7 bases. V was clipped by 1 base and J by 2 bases; unmatched bases: 4. Germline V gene sequence: CDR1 MGHRA, CDR2 YSYEKL. The CDR3 loop spans 15 amino acids. The CDR3 loop reads CASSQVRRGNYGYTF. The CDR3 DNA reads TGCGCCAGCAGCCAAGTTCGCAGGGGGAACTATGGCTACACCTTC.